Shown below are 22 T cell receptor beta chains from a single sample sequenced in a study of blood T cell repertoires in COVID-19. TCRdb's table, derived via immunoSEQ multiplex PCR, lists solely in-frame clones and lacks some. The repertoire holds 97,000 or so clones, with approximately 88% as singletons. The specimen sequenced was peripheral blood. The receptor set was obtained from a human donor in a cohort sampled during active COVID-19.

The chain has TRBV5-5 and TRBJ1-1; TRBD1 is a possible D gene (6 bases). The CDR3 sequence is 13 residues long. Trimming stripped 0 bases from V and 8 bases from J, with 11 bases between. The germline V gene has CDR1 SGHKS and CDR2 YYEKEE (reference sequence). CDR3 region: CASSLGGPWEAFF. The CDR3 region has the DNA TGTGCCAGCAGCTTGGGGGGGCCTTGGGAAGCTTTCTTT.

This clone was seen only once. V usage is TRBV7-9 and J usage is TRBJ1-6; D ambiguous. CDR3 length: 13 amino acids. Trimming took 0 bases from V and 11 from J, leaving 8 bases between them. CDR1 and CDR2 from the germline V gene are SEHNR and FQNEAQ (reference sequence). CDR3 DNA: TGTGCCAGCAGCTTAGCCCGGGAGGCACCCCTCCACTTT. It yields the protein CASSLAREAPLHF.

The chain links TRBV19 to TRBJ1-2, with D tentatively TRBD1 (6 bases). The CDR3 is 16 residues long. Deletions cut 4 bases from V and 8 bases from J, with 23 bases between. In germline, CDR1 is LNHDA, CDR2 SQIVND (reference sequence). This chain's CDR3 is CASSTRYRAGHLGYTF. For the CDR3, the DNA is TGTGCCAGTAGTACCAGATACAGGGCAGGGCATTTAGGCTACACCTTC.

The chain combines TRBV7-3 with TRBJ2-1; 13 bases map to TRBD2. The CDR3 runs to 15 residues. Germline V gives CDR1 SGHTA, CDR2 FQGTGA. The V segment lost 6 bases and the J segment 4 bases; nucleotides outside the gene matches: 3. The CDR3 DNA reads TGTGCCAGCAGTCAGGGACTAGCGGGGTACAATGAGCAGTTCTTC. Amino acids: CASSQGLAGYNEQFF.

This clone is a singleton in its sample. The chain couples TRBV4-2 to TRBJ1-2; tentative D call: TRBD1 (5 bases). CDR3 length equals 11 residues. V was shortened by 7 bases and J by 6 bases, with 9 bases between the two germline ends. Looked up from germline, CDR1 is LGHNA and CDR2 is YNFKEQ. The CDR3 loop is CASKQGNGYTF. The CDR3 DNA is TGTGCCAGCAAGCAGGGCAATGGCTACACCTTC.

V and J are TRBV9 and TRBJ2-5, with 8 bases identical to TRBD1. The CDR3 contains 17 residues. J gave up 5 bases and V 5 bases, and 17 bases lay outside the gene matches. The germline gives CDR1 SGDLS, CDR2 YYNGEE. The CDR3 is CASSHPLGAGGYETQYF. The CDR3 DNA is TGTGCCAGCAGTCATCCTTTGGGGGCAGGGGGCTATGAGACCCAGTACTTC. Variable domain in full (rest from reference TRBV9 and TRBJ2-5): DSGVTQTPKHLITATGQRVTLRCSPRSGDLSVYWYQQSLDQGLQFLIQYYNGEERAKGNILERFSAQQFPDLHSELNLSSLELGDSALYFCASSHPLGAGGYETQYFGPGTRLLVL.

This chain uses TRBV19 with TRBJ2-7; a possible D gene is TRBD1 (6 bases). The germline gives CDR1 LNHDA, CDR2 SQIVND (reference sequence). With 6 bases removed from V and 0 bases from J, the gap between germline ends came to 12 bases. CDR3 length: 14 amino acids. The CDR3 DNA follows: TGTGCCAGTAGCTCGGACAGCTACTCCTACGAGCAGTACTTC. Residues: CASSSDSYSYEQYF.

The chain links TRBV19 to TRBJ2-2; 10 positions match TRBD1. CDR3 size: 15 residues. Germline loops: CDR1 LNHDA, CDR2 SQIVND (reference sequence). V shed 3 bases and J 3 bases; nucleotides not matched to a gene: 1. CDR3 residues: CASSIGQGDTGELFF. For the CDR3, the DNA is TGTGCCAGTAGTATCGGACAGGGGGACACCGGGGAGCTGTTTTTT.

This chain connects TRBV27 to TRBJ2-7; D is perhaps TRBD1 (6 bases). V lost 5 bases to trimming and J lost 2 bases, with 13 bases between them. The CDR3 covers 14 residues. The germline V gene has CDR1 MNHEY and CDR2 SMNVEV (reference sequence). The CDR3 nucleotides read TGTGCCAGCAGTGCAGGGGTTTACACCTACGAGCAGTACTTC. Its translation is CASSAGVYTYEQYF.

The chain links TRBV5-6 to TRBJ1-2; 7 positions agree with TRBD1. CDR1 is SGHDT and CDR2 is YYEEEE in the germline V gene. J lost 1 base, V lost 0 bases, and 9 bases had no gene match. The CDR3 is 17 residues long. The CDR3 is CASSLGGTAAYNYGYTF. The CDR3 DNA is TGTGCCAGCAGCTTGGGGGGGACAGCCGCTTATAACTATGGCTACACCTTC.

The gene calls are TRBV19 and TRBJ1-2; 10 nucleotides match TRBD1. Looked up from germline, CDR1 is LNHDA and CDR2 is SQIVND (reference sequence). CDR3 length: 15 residues. The V gene end was trimmed by 2 bases and the J gene end by 6 bases; junction bases not matched to a gene: 6. The CDR3 region has the DNA TGTGCCAGTAGTATACTCGGGACAGGGGACCATGGCTACACCTTC. Protein sequence: CASSILGTGDHGYTF.

This sequence joins TRBV7-9 and TRBJ1-5; TRBD1 agrees at 8 bases. Trimming at V came to 4 bases and at J to 7 bases, leaving 6 bases not matched to a gene. Germline V gives CDR1 SEHNR, CDR2 FQNEAQ (reference sequence). The CDR3 spans 14 residues. CDR3 residues: CASSSDREGQPQHF. The DNA of the CDR3 is TGTGCCAGCAGCTCGGACAGGGAGGGGCAGCCCCAGCATTTT.

The chain carries TRBV5-1 and TRBJ2-5, with 8 bases fitting TRBD2. The ends lost 2 bases at V and 5 bases at J; junction bases unmatched: 14. Germline CDR1 is SGHRS and CDR2 is YFSETQ. The CDR3 is 17 amino acids. In DNA, the CDR3 is TGCGCCAGCAGCTTAAGTAGCGGGGTCGCAGGCAAGGAGACCCAGTACTTC. It codes for CASSLSSGVAGKETQYF.

The chain employs TRBV4-1 and TRBJ2-7; the match to TRBD2 covers 7 bases. There are 16 residues in the CDR3. The trim removed 1 base at V and 2 bases at J, leaving 8 bases unmatched. The germline V gene encodes CDR1 MGHRA and CDR2 YSYEKL. CDR3 region: CASSQGIAGLAYEQYF. The CDR3, as DNA: TGCGCCAGCAGCCAAGGAATAGCGGGTTTGGCCTACGAGCAGTACTTC.

As regards this clone: This sample includes further DNA sequences coding for the same CDR3. The V gene is TRBV5-1, the J gene TRBJ2-2; 13 positions agree with TRBD2. Trimming took 4 bases from V and 8 from J; bases not matched to a gene: 8. In germline, CDR1 is SGHRS, CDR2 YFSETQ. The CDR3 contains 16 residues. CDR3 in amino acids: CASSLLAGGPLGELFF. The CDR3 coding sequence is TGCGCCAGCAGCCTACTAGCGGGGGGGCCGCTGGGGGAGCTGTTTTTT.

This chain links TRBV6-2 or TRBV6-3 with TRBJ1-3, with 9 bases fitting TRBD1. The ends lost 6 bases at V and 0 bases at J; junction bases unmatched: 9. The CDR3 length is 17 residues. In germline, CDR1 is MNHEY, CDR2 SVGEGT. The CDR3 reads CASSLGGTGSSGNTIYF. CDR3 DNA: TGTGCCAGCAGCTTGGGAGGGACAGGGAGCTCTGGAAACACCATATATTTT.

The rearrangement uses TRBV27 and TRBJ2-1; 7 nucleotides line up with TRBD2. CDR1 is MNHEY and CDR2 is SMNVEV in the germline V gene (reference sequence). This CDR3 has 15 residues. The V segment lost 5 bases and the J segment 1 base; nucleotides outside the gene matches: 5. The DNA of the CDR3 is TGTGCCAGCAGTAATACCGGGGGGTCCTACAATGAGCAGTTCTTC. Translation: CASSNTGGSYNEQFF.

Written as DNA, the CDR3 is TGCGCCAGCAGCTTGGAGCGGCGTGGCTACACCTTC. Translated, it gives CASSLERRGYTF. This chain uses TRBV5-1 with TRBJ1-2; D unresolved. Germline CDR1 is SGHRS and CDR2 is YFSETQ. CDR3 size: 12 residues. V shed 0 bases and J shed 7 bases, with 7 bases lying between them. The complete variable domain, with remaining parts taken from reference TRBV5-1 and TRBJ1-2, reads KAGVTQTPRYLIKTRGQQVTLSCSPISGHRSVSWYQQTPGQGLQFLFEYFSETQRNKGNFPGRFSGRQFSNSRSEMNVSTLELGDSALYLCASSLERRGYTFGSGTRLTVV.

V usage is TRBV2 and J usage is TRBJ1-5; perhaps TRBD1 as D (5 bases). The V and J ends lost 6 bases and 1 base respectively, with 13 bases between them. The CDR3 contains 15 residues. Germline V gene data show CDR1 as SNHLY and CDR2 as FYNNEI. The DNA for the CDR3 is TGTGCCAGCAGAGGAGGGGTGAGGAGCAATCAGCCCCAGCATTTT. Translating gives CASRGGVRSNQPQHF.

This rearrangement joins TRBV5-6 to TRBJ2-2, with 9 bases aligning to TRBD2. This CDR3 is built from 17 residues. CDR1 SGHDT and CDR2 YYEEEE come from the germline V gene. Trimming took 1 base from V and 2 from J; bases not matched to a gene: 6. In nucleotides, the CDR3 is TGTGCCAGCAGCTTGTGGCCTAGCGGGACTAACACCGGGGAGCTGTTTTTT. It translates to CASSLWPSGTNTGELFF.

The chain uses TRBV6-6 and TRBJ1-5, with D maybe TRBD1 (5 bases). Germline V gives CDR1 MNHNY, CDR2 SVGAGI (reference sequence). CDR3 length: 15 residues. V lost 6 bases, J lost 0 bases, and 12 bases lay in between. The CDR3 DNA follows: TGTGCCAGCAGCGCTGACAGCCTTAGCAATCAGCCCCAGCATTTT. Translating it yields CASSADSLSNQPQHF.

This sequence joins TRBV5-6 and TRBJ2-3; a possible D gene is TRBD1 (6 bases). The CDR3 has 11 residues. V was clipped by 7 bases and J by 11 bases, with 14 bases between them. Germline loops: CDR1 SGHDT, CDR2 YYEEEE. This CDR3 reads CASGGRDMQYF. In DNA, the CDR3 is TGTGCCAGCGGGGGAAGGGACATGCAGTATTTT.